Following are 10 T cell receptor beta chains from one sample sequenced in a study of blood T cell repertoires in COVID-19. Sequenced by immunoSEQ multiplex PCR; TCRdb stores in-frame clones only, minus some. This sample has approximately 250,000 clones, with about 82% found just once. Sequenced sample: peripheral blood. These receptors were taken from a woman of 80 years or more with COVID-19, enrolled during active disease.

The V and J genes are TRBV5-4 and TRBJ1-4; D not certain. This CDR3 is 15 amino acids long. V shed 0 bases and J shed 8 bases, with 14 bases lying between them. Germline V gene sequence: CDR1 SGHNT, CDR2 YYREEE (reference sequence). This CDR3 is CASSLGAPRSEKLFF. The CDR3 region has the DNA TGTGCCAGCAGCTTGGGGGCCCCCAGGTCCGAAAAACTGTTTTTT.

The chain combines TRBV24-1 with TRBJ2-5; 8 positions match TRBD1. This CDR3 contains 15 residues. The germline V gene encodes CDR1 KGHDR and CDR2 SFDVKD. V shed 4 bases and J 4 bases; nucleotides not matched to a gene: 7. CDR3 protein: CATSDPTGDGETQYF. The CDR3 region has the DNA TGTGCCACCAGTGACCCGACAGGGGATGGAGAGACCCAGTACTTC.

There are a few counts of this clone. The J gene is TRBJ2-1, the V gene TRBV7-2, with 13 nucleotides matching TRBD2. CDR1 is SGHTA, CDR2 FQGNSA, per germline. Unmatched junction bases numbered 10, after V lost 3 bases and J lost 5 bases. The CDR3 runs 18 residues. The CDR3 nucleotides are TGTGCCAGCAGCTTCCTCCCCGGGACTAGCGGGGCCCACAATGAGCAGTTCTTC. It translates to CASSFLPGTSGAHNEQFF.

The genes are TRBV11-2 and TRBJ2-5; no clear D gene. CDR1 is SGHAT, CDR2 FQNNGV, per germline. The CDR3 has 14 amino acids. V was cut by 2 bases and J by 1 base, with 8 bases left in between. CDR3 coding DNA: TGTGCCAGCAGCTTACTCTGGGCCCAAGAGACCCAGTACTTC. Protein sequence: CASSLLWAQETQYF. Filled out from reference TRBV11-2 and TRBJ2-5, the complete variable domain reads EAGVAQSPRYKIIEKRQSVAFWCNPISGHATLYWYQQILGQGPKLLIQFQNNGVVDDSQLPKDRFSAERLKGVDSTLKIQPAKLEDSAVYLCASSLLWAQETQYFGPGTRLLVL.

The V and J genes are TRBV3-1 (or the pseudogene TRBV3-2) and TRBJ1-6; D is perhaps TRBD1 (5 bases). The CDR3 has 15 amino acids. Germline V gives CDR1 LGHDT, CDR2 YNNKEL (reference sequence). V dropped 6 bases and J dropped 10 bases, with 19 bases sitting between them. The CDR3 region has the DNA TGTGCCAGCAGGCCCGACAGCCTGGCGGAGTCACCCCTCCACTTT. Its protein product is CASRPDSLAESPLHF.

V is TRBV3-1 (or the pseudogene TRBV3-2) and J is TRBJ1-3; D gene ambiguous. Trimming removed 8 bases at V and 0 bases at J, with 14 bases between. This CDR3 has 15 amino acids. In germline, CDR1 is LGHDT, CDR2 YNNKEL (reference sequence). CDR3 DNA sequence: TGTGCCAGCGGAAACCAGGCATCCTCTGGAAACACCATATATTTT. Translation gives CASGNQASSGNTIYF.

This chain connects TRBV6-6 to TRBJ1-6; D gene unclear. The CDR3 runs 13 residues. With 6 bases removed from V and 7 bases from J, the gap between germline ends came to 10 bases. Looked up from germline, CDR1 is MNHNY and CDR2 is SVGAGI (reference sequence). CDR3 bases: TGTGCCAGCAGCCCCCCCCAGAATTCACCCCTCCACTTT. This translates into CASSPPQNSPLHF.

The rearrangement joins TRBV18 to TRBJ2-6; 8 bases line up with TRBD1. Trimming cost V 2 bases and J 0 bases; bases outside gene matches: 3. This CDR3 contains 17 residues. Germline V gene sequence: CDR1 KGHSH, CDR2 LQKENI. CDR3 residues: CASSPGQGNSGANVLTF. The CDR3 DNA reads as TGTGCCAGCTCACCAGGACAGGGCAACTCTGGGGCCAACGTCCTGACTTTC.

V gene TRBV7-2 combines with J gene TRBJ1-2; 7 nucleotides match TRBD1. J lost 2 bases, V lost 5 bases, and 5 bases had no gene match. This CDR3 has 14 residues. Germline V CDR1 and CDR2: SGHTA, FQGNSA. The DNA for the CDR3 is TGTGCCAGCAGCCCGGAGGGGGCAAACTATGGCTACACCTTC. It specifies CASSPEGANYGYTF.

This rearrangement joins TRBV19 to TRBJ2-3; TRBD1 matches at 9 bases. The CDR3 has 16 residues. V was clipped by 5 bases and J by 0 bases; unmatched bases: 6. Germline CDR1 LNHDA, CDR2 SQIVND (reference sequence). This CDR3 is CASSSIGQGSTDTQYF. The DNA of the CDR3 is TGTGCCAGTAGTTCAATCGGACAGGGGAGCACAGATACGCAGTATTTT.